The entry below describes one TCR beta chain. The source of the sample is a study of regulatory T cells in long-lasting Graves disease. Overall study context: Graves' patients, diagnosed recently, had received antithyroid drugs under 3 months.

The CDR3 is made up of 15 amino acids. The germline V gene has CDR1 SQVTM and CDR2 ANQGSEA. The ends were cut back, 0 bases at V and 7 bases at J, with 13 bases in the middle. Assembly of TCR beta libraries relied on iRepertoire HTBI primers together with Arm-PCR of CDR3 regions. TCRdb processed the multiplex PCR reads anew with MiXCR; each CDR3 protein has one entry. The data show about 430,000 distinct CDR3 sequences, approximately 16% seen once. Noted time point: newly diagnosed GD, antithyroid drugs for less than 3 months. Construction of the TCR library relied on RNA isolated from PBMCs. The same sample was also studied in work on T cells in Graves' hyperthyroidism and ophthalmopathy. That investigation notes: Patients aged 18 to 65 had newly diagnosed hyperthyroidism that had lasted under 2 months.

The receptor was isolated from a woman in her thirties or forties with Graves disease. The sample here was peripheral blood mononuclear cells (PBMCs), taken at new diagnosis, from a patient treated with antithyroid drugs. The chain joins TRBV29-1 to TRBJ2-6; D possibly uses TRBD1 or TRBD2 (6 bases each). The DNA for the CDR3 is TGCAGCGTTGAAGAAGGGGGGCGGATAGCCAACGTCCTGACTTTC. Protein: CSVEEGGRIANVLTF.